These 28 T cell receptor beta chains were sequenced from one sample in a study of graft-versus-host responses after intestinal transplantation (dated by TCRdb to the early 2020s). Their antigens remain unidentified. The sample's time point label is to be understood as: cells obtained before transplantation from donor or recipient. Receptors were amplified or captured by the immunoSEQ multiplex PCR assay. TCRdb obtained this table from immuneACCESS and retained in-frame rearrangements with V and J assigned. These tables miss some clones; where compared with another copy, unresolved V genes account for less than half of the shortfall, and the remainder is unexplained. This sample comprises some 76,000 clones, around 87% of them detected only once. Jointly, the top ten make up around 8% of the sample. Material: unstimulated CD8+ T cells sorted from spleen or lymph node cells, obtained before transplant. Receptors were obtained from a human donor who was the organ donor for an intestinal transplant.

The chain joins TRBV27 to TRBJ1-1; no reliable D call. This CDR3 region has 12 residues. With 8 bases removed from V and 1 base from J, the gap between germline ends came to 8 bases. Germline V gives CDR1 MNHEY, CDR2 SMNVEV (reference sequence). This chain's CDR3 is CASRDGNTEAFF. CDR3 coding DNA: TGTGCCAGCCGAGACGGGAACACTGAAGCTTTCTTT.

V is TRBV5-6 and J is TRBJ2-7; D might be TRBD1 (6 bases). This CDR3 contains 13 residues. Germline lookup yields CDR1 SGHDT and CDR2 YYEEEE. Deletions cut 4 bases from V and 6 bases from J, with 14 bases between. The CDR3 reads CASSAPQGPEQYF. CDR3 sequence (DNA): TGTGCCAGCAGCGCCCCCCAGGGGCCCGAGCAGTACTTC.

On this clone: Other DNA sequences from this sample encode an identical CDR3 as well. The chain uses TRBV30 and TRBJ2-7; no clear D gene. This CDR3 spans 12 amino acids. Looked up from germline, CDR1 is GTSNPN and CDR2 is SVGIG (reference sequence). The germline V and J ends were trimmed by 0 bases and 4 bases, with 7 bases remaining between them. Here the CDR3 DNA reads TGTGCCTGGAGTGTCACAAGTTACGAGCAGTACTTC. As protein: CAWSVTSYEQYF.

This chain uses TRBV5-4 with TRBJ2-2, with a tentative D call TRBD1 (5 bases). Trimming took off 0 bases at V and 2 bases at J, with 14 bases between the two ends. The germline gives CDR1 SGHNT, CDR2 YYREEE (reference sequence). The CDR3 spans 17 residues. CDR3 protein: CASSLEVRQLNTGELFF. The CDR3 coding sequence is TGTGCCAGCAGCTTGGAGGTTCGACAGTTAAACACCGGGGAGCTGTTTTTT.

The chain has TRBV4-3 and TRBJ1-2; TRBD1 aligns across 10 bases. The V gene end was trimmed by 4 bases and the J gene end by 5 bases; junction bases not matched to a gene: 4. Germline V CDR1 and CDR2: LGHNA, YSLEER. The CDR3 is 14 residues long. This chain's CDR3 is CASSPEDRGYGYTF. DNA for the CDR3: TGCGCCAGCAGCCCAGAGGACAGGGGGTATGGCTACACCTTC.

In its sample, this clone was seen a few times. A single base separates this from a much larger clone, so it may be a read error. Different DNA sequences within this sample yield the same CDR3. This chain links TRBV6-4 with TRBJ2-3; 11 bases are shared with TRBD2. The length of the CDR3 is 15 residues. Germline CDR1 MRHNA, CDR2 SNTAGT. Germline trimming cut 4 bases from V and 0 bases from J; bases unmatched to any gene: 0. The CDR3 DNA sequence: TGTGCCAGCAGTGGACTAGCGGGGAGCACAGATACGCAGTATTTT. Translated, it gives CASSGLAGSTDTQYF.

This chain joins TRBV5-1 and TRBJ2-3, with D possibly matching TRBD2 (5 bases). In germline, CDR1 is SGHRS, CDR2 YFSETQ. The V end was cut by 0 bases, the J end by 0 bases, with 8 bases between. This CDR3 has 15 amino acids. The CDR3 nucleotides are TGCGCCAGCAGCTTGGTCCGGGGAAGCACAGATACGCAGTATTTT. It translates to CASSLVRGSTDTQYF.

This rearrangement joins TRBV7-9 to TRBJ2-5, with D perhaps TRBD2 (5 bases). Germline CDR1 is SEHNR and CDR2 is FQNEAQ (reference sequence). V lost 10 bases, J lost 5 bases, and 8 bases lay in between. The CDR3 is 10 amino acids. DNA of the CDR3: TGTGCCACCTCGGGGGAGACCCAGTACTTC. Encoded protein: CATSGETQYF.

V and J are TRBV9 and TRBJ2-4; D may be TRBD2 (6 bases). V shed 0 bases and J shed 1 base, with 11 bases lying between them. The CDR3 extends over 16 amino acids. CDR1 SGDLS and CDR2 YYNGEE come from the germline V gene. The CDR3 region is CASSVGSGGAKNIQYF. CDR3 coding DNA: TGTGCCAGCAGCGTAGGGTCCGGAGGGGCCAAAAACATTCAGTACTTC.

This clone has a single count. The CDR3 nucleotides read TGTGCCAGCAGTGGGGTCCGGGGCGACTATGGCTACACCTTC. Translating gives CASSGVRGDYGYTF. The chain links TRBV25-1 to TRBJ1-2; D possibly corresponds to TRBD1 (5 bases). Germline lookup yields CDR1 MGHDK and CDR2 SYGVNS. The CDR3 is 14 amino acids. V was pared by 4 bases and J by 3 bases, with 12 bases between.

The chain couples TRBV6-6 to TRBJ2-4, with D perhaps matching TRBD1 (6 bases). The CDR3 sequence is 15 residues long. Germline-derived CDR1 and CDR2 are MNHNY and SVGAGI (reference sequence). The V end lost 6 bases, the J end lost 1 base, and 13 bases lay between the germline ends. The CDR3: CASRTYRDAKNIQYF. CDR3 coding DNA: TGTGCCAGCAGGACCTACAGGGATGCCAAAAACATTCAGTACTTC.

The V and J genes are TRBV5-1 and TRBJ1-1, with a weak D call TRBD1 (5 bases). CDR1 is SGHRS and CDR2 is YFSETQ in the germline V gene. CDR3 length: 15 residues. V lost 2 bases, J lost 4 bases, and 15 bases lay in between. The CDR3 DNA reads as TGCGCCAGCAGCTTATTCTTTACGGGGACCACTGAAGCTTTCTTT. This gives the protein CASSLFFTGTTEAFF.

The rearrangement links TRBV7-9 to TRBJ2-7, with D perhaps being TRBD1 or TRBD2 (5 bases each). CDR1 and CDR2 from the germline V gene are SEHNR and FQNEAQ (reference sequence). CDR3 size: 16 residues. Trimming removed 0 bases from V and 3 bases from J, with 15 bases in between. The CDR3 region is CASSLAAGAHHYEQYF. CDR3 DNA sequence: TGTGCCAGCAGCTTAGCGGCCGGGGCCCACCACTACGAGCAGTACTTC. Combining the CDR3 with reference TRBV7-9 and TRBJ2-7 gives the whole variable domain DTGVSQNPRHKITKRGQNVTFRCDPISEHNRLYWYRQTLGQGPEFLTYFQNEAQLEKSRLLSDRFSAERPKGSFSTLEIQRTEQGDSAMYLCASSLAAGAHHYEQYFGPGTRLTVT.

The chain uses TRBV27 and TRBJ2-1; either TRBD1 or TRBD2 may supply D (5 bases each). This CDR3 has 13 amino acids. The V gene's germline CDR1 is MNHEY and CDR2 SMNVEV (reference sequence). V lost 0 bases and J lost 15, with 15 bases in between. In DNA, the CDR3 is TGTGCCAGCAGTTTATCGGGGCAGGGAGAGGGGTTCTTC. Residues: CASSLSGQGEGFF.

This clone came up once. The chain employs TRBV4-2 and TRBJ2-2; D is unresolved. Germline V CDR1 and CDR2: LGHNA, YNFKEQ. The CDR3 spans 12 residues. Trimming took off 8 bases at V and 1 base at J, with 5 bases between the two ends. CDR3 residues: CASSGNTGELFF. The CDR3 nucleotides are TGTGCCAGCTCGGGGAACACCGGGGAGCTGTTTTTT.

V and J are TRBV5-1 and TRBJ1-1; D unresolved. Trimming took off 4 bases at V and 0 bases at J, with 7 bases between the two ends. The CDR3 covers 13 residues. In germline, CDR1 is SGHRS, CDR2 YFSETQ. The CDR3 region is CASSPDMNTEAFF. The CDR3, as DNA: TGCGCCAGCAGCCCAGATATGAACACTGAAGCTTTCTTT.

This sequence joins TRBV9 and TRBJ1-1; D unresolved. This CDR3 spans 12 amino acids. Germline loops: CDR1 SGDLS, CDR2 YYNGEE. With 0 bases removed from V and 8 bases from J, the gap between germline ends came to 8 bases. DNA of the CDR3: TGTGCCAGCAGCGTAGCAGGAGGAGAAGCTTTCTTT. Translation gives CASSVAGGEAFF.

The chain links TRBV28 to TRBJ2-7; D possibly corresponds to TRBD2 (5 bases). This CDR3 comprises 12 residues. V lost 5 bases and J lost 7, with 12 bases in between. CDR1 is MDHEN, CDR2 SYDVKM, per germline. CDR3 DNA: TGTGCCAGCAGTCCCTTCCGCGGGGAGCAGTACTTC. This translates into CASSPFRGEQYF.

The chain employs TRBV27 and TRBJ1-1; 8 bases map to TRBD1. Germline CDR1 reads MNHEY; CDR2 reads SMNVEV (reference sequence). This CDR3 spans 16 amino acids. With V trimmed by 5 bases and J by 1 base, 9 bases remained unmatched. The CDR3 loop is CASSPGQGWGNTEAFF. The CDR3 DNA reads TGTGCCAGCAGTCCCGGACAGGGATGGGGGAACACTGAAGCTTTCTTT.

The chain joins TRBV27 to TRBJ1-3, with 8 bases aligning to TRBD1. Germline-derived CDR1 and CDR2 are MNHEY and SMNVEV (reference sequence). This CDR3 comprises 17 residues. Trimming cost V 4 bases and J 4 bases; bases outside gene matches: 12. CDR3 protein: CASSSGTGEKAGNTIYF. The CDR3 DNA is TGTGCCAGCAGTTCGGGGACAGGCGAGAAGGCAGGAAACACCATATATTTT.

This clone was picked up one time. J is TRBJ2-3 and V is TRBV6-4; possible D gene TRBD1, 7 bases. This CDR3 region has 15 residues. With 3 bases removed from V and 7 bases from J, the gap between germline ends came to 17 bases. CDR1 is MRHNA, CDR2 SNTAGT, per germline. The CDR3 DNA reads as TGTGCCAGCAGTGAAGAGGCAGGGGGGTCAAATACGCAGTATTTT. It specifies CASSEEAGGSNTQYF.

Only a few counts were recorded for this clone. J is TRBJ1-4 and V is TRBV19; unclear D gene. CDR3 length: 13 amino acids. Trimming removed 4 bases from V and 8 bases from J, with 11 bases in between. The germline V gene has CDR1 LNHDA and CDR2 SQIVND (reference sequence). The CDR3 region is CASSTAPAEKLFF. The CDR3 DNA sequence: TGTGCCAGTAGTACGGCTCCAGCGGAAAAACTGTTTTTT.

The CDR3, as DNA: TGTGCCAGCAGCCCCCCCGGCCGTCTCGAGCAGTACTTC. Translating it yields CASSPPGRLEQYF. V is TRBV11-2 and J is TRBJ2-7; D remains unclear. This CDR3 is built from 13 residues. In germline, CDR1 is SGHAT, CDR2 FQNNGV. V dropped 5 bases and J dropped 6 bases, with 14 bases sitting between them.

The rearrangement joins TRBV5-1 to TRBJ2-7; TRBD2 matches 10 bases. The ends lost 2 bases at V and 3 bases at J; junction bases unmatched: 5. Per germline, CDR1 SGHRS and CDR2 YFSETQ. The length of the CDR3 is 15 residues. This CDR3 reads CASSFPSGGHYEQYF. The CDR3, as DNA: TGCGCCAGCAGCTTCCCTAGCGGGGGCCACTACGAGCAGTACTTC.

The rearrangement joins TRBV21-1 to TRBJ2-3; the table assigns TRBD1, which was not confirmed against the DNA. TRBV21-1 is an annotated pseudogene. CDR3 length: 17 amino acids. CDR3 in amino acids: CASTSMRRAGSTDTQYF. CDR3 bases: TGTGCCAGCACCTCGATGCGGCGTGCAGGGTCGACAGATACGCAGTATTTT.

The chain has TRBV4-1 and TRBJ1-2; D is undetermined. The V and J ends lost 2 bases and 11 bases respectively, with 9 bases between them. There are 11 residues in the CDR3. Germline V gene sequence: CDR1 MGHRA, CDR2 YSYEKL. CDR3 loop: CASSQSGLYTF. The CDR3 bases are TGCGCCAGCAGCCAATCTGGACTTTACACCTTC.

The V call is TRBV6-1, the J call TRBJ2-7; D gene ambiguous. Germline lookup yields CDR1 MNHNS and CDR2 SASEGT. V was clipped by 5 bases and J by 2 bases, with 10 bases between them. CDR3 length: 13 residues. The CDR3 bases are TGTGCCAGCAGTTCAGTGACTCCCTACGAGCAGTACTTC. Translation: CASSSVTPYEQYF.

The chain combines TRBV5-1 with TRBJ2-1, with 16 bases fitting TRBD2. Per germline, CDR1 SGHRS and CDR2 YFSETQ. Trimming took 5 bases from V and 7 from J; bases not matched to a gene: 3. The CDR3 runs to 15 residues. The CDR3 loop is CASRGTSGGGNEQFF. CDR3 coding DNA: TGCGCCAGCAGAGGGACTAGCGGGGGGGGAAATGAGCAGTTCTTC.